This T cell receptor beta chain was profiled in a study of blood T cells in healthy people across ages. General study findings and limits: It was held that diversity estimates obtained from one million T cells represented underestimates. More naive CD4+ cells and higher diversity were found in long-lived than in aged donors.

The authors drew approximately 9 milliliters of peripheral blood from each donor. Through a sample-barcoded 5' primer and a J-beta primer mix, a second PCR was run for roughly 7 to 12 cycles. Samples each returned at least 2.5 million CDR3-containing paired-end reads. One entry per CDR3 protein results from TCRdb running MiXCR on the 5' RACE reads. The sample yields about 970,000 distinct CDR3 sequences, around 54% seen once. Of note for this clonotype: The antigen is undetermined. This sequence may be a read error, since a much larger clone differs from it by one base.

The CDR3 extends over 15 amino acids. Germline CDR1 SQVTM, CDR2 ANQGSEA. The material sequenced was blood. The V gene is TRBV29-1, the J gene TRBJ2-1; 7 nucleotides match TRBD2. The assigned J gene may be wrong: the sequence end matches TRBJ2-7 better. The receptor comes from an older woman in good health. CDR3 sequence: CSVVVSGVGYNEQYF. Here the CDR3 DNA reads TGCAGCGTTGTGGTCAGCGGGGTGGGCTACAATGAGCAGTACTTC.